This is a list of T cell receptor beta chains from one sample in a study of blood T cell repertoires in COVID-19. Profiled with immunoSEQ multiplex PCR; TCRdb holds only in-frame clones, not every one. The sample lists 100,000 to 150,000 clones, around 89% seen once, with around 19% in the top ten. The sequencing sample was made of peripheral blood. Every receptor here comes from a man in his fifties with active or convalescent COVID-19. Both conserved end residues are part of each CDR3. D genes are given only for firm matches. Not every row has a clone size; where given, it reads once, few, many or a size class.

D gene: TRBD1; J gene: TRBJ1-6; clone size: -; V gene: TRBV4-1; CDR3 DNA: TGCGCCAGCAGCCAAGTGAGGGGGCGCGGGGATTCACCCCTCCACTTT; CDR3 protein: CASSQVRGRGDSPLHF
D gene: -; J gene: TRBJ2-2; clone size: few; V gene: TRBV12-3/TRBV12-4; CDR3 DNA: TGTGCCAGCGCCAAGGACACGGGGGAGCTGTTTTTT; CDR3 protein: CASAKDTGELFF
D gene: TRBD1; J gene: TRBJ1-5; clone size: -; V gene: TRBV30; CDR3 DNA: TGTGCCTGGACCCTGGAAGGGACAGGGGATCAGCCCCAGCATTTT; CDR3 protein: CAWTLEGTGDQPQHF
D gene: -; J gene: TRBJ2-7; clone size: -; V gene: TRBV5-1; CDR3 DNA: TGCGCCAGCAGCCCCGGACAGTCTGCCTACGAGCAGTACTTC; CDR3 protein: CASSPGQSAYEQYF
D gene: -; J gene: TRBJ1-4; clone size: -; V gene: TRBV7-2; CDR3 DNA: TGTGCCAGCAGCTTAGCGGGCAGCCCTCCTGAAAAACTGTTTTTT; CDR3 protein: CASSLAGSPPEKLFF
D gene: TRBD2; J gene: TRBJ2-5; clone size: -; V gene: TRBV5-1; CDR3 DNA: TGCGCCAGCAGCGCGTCGTCCCGCGGGAGCGCGGAGACCCAGTACTTC; CDR3 protein: CASSASSRGSAETQYF
D gene: -; J gene: TRBJ1-5; clone size: -; V gene: TRBV18; CDR3 DNA: TGTGCCAGCTCACCGAGACAAAGCAATCAGCCCCAGCATTTT; CDR3 protein: CASSPRQSNQPQHF
D gene: TRBD1; J gene: TRBJ2-5; clone size: -; V gene: TRBV6-6; CDR3 DNA: TGTGCCAGCAGTTACGCCGGGACAGGGTCTCAAGAGACCCAGTACTTC; CDR3 protein: CASSYAGTGSQETQYF
D gene: TRBD1; J gene: TRBJ2-7; clone size: -; V gene: TRBV12-3/TRBV12-4; CDR3 DNA: TGTGCCAGCAGCCTCCGGGACAGCTACGAGCAGTACTTC; CDR3 protein: CASSLRDSYEQYF
D gene: -; J gene: TRBJ1-6; clone size: -; V gene: TRBV6-6; CDR3 DNA: TGTGCCAGCAGTTACTCCCCAGGGGATTCACCCCTCCACTTT; CDR3 protein: CASSYSPGDSPLHF
D gene: TRBD1; J gene: TRBJ1-4; clone size: -; V gene: TRBV9; CDR3 DNA: TGTGCCAGCAGCCCACAAGGGGGCGGAAGTGAAAAACTGTTTTTT; CDR3 protein: CASSPQGGGSEKLFF
D gene: -; J gene: TRBJ1-1; clone size: -; V gene: TRBV4-1; CDR3 DNA: TGCGCCAGCAGCCCCACAGGCGGCATGAACACTGAAGCTTTCTTT; CDR3 protein: CASSPTGGMNTEAFF
D gene: TRBD2; J gene: TRBJ2-3; clone size: -; V gene: TRBV5-1; CDR3 DNA: TGCGCCAGCAGCCTTACTAGCGGGAGAGGAGATACGCAGTATTTT; CDR3 protein: CASSLTSGRGDTQYF
D gene: TRBD1; J gene: TRBJ1-4; clone size: -; V gene: TRBV5-1; CDR3 DNA: TGCGCCAGCAGGGAAGGGACAGCTATTTCAACTAATGAAAAACTGTTTTTT; CDR3 protein: CASREGTAISTNEKLFF
D gene: -; J gene: TRBJ2-7; clone size: -; V gene: TRBV7-8; CDR3 DNA: TGTGCCAGCAGCTTGGGGGCAGGTGGGGTCACCTACGAGCAGTACTTC; CDR3 protein: CASSLGAGGVTYEQYF
D gene: TRBD1; J gene: TRBJ1-5; clone size: -; V gene: TRBV19; CDR3 DNA: TGTGCCAGTTGCGTCAGGGGGTCCAATCAGCCCCAGCATTTT; CDR3 protein: CASCVRGSNQPQHF
D gene: -; J gene: TRBJ1-3; clone size: few; V gene: TRBV6-6; CDR3 DNA: TGTGCCAGCAGGGTACAGGGAACGCCCGGAAACACCATATATTTT; CDR3 protein: CASRVQGTPGNTIYF
D gene: TRBD2; J gene: TRBJ2-3; clone size: -; V gene: TRBV9; CDR3 DNA: TGTGCCAGCAGCGTAGGACTAGCGGGGGCTAGCACAGATACGCAGTATTTT; CDR3 protein: CASSVGLAGASTDTQYF
D gene: -; J gene: TRBJ1-2; clone size: -; V gene: TRBV2; CDR3 DNA: TGTGCCAGCAGTGAAGCGGGGCCCACAGCCTATGGCTACACCTTC; CDR3 protein: CASSEAGPTAYGYTF
D gene: -; J gene: TRBJ2-7; clone size: -; V gene: TRBV18; CDR3 DNA: TGTGCCAGCTCACCAACCCGAGCAGGGGGGACCTACGAGCAGTACTTC; CDR3 protein: CASSPTRAGGTYEQYF
D gene: -; J gene: TRBJ1-2; clone size: -; V gene: TRBV7-8; CDR3 DNA: TGTGCCAGCAGCTTAGGGCAGGGCGTTGGGGGCTACACCTTC; CDR3 protein: CASSLGQGVGGYTF
D gene: -; J gene: TRBJ1-1; clone size: -; V gene: TRBV29-1; CDR3 DNA: TGCAGCGTTCTGACAGACCTGAACACTGAAGCTTTCTTT; CDR3 protein: CSVLTDLNTEAFF
D gene: TRBD1; J gene: TRBJ1-2; clone size: -; V gene: TRBV10-3; CDR3 DNA: TGTGCCATCAGTGACCCGGGACAGGGACCCTATGGCTACACCTTC; CDR3 protein: CAISDPGQGPYGYTF
D gene: -; J gene: TRBJ1-1; clone size: once; V gene: TRBV12-5; CDR3 DNA: TGTGCTAGTGGTTTTCCAGCCGGGAGACACGCGACCACTGAAGCTTTCTTT; CDR3 protein: CASGFPAGRHATTEAFF
D gene: TRBD2; J gene: TRBJ2-5; clone size: -; V gene: TRBV5-1; CDR3 DNA: TGCGCCAGCGGGGACCCTCGAGCGGGGGAGACCCAGTACTTC; CDR3 protein: CASGDPRAGETQYF
D gene: TRBD1; J gene: TRBJ2-7; clone size: -; V gene: TRBV7-9; CDR3 DNA: TGTGCCAGCAGCATTTCGGGGACAGGCGAGCAGTACTTC; CDR3 protein: CASSISGTGEQYF
D gene: TRBD1; J gene: TRBJ1-4; clone size: -; V gene: TRBV5-1; CDR3 DNA: TGCGCCAGCAGCCTTGGGACAGGGGGAGGCACTAATGAAAAACTGTTTTTT; CDR3 protein: CASSLGTGGGTNEKLFF
D gene: -; J gene: TRBJ1-4; clone size: -; V gene: TRBV30; CDR3 DNA: TGTGCCTGGAGTCCCGACAGTCCCTCTCCTGTGACTAATGAAAAACTGTTTTTT; CDR3 protein: CAWSPDSPSPVTNEKLFF
D gene: TRBD2; J gene: TRBJ2-7; clone size: few; V gene: TRBV11-2; CDR3 DNA: TGTGCCAGCAGCTACGGGGCGTGGGGGGGCGAGCAGTACTTC; CDR3 protein: CASSYGAWGGEQYF
D gene: TRBD2; J gene: TRBJ2-3; clone size: -; V gene: TRBV5-5; CDR3 DNA: TGTGCCAGCAGCCCCTGGACTAGCGGTCCAGATACGCAGTATTTT; CDR3 protein: CASSPWTSGPDTQYF
D gene: -; J gene: TRBJ1-6; clone size: -; V gene: TRBV27; CDR3 DNA: TGTGCCAGCAGTAGACAGGAATCAAATTCACCCCTCCACTTT; CDR3 protein: CASSRQESNSPLHF
D gene: TRBD2; J gene: TRBJ2-2; clone size: -; V gene: TRBV4-1; CDR3 DNA: TGCGCCAGCAGCCAAGGGACTAGCGGGAGAAGCGGGGAGCTGTTTTTT; CDR3 protein: CASSQGTSGRSGELFF
D gene: -; J gene: TRBJ2-1; clone size: -; V gene: TRBV7-6; CDR3 DNA: TGTGCCAGCAGCTTAGCTAGCAATGAGCAGTTCTTC; CDR3 protein: CASSLASNEQFF
D gene: TRBD2; J gene: TRBJ2-7; clone size: -; V gene: TRBV7-8; CDR3 DNA: TGTGCCAGCAGCTTAGCTACGACTAGCGGGGTCTCCTACGAGCAGTACTTC; CDR3 protein: CASSLATTSGVSYEQYF
D gene: TRBD1; J gene: TRBJ2-5; clone size: -; V gene: TRBV5-4; CDR3 DNA: TGTGCCAGCAGGCCCGACAGGGGGTCTCAAGAGACCCAGTACTTC; CDR3 protein: CASRPDRGSQETQYF
D gene: TRBD2; J gene: TRBJ2-3; clone size: -; V gene: TRBV30; CDR3 DNA: TGTGCCGGGGGACTAGCGGTAGCTAGCACAGATACGCAGTATTTT; CDR3 protein: CAGGLAVASTDTQYF
D gene: -; J gene: TRBJ2-7; clone size: -; V gene: TRBV5-4; CDR3 DNA: TGTGCCAGCAGCTTGGGACAGAACCCCTACGAGCAGTACTTC; CDR3 protein: CASSLGQNPYEQYF
D gene: -; J gene: TRBJ2-3; clone size: once; V gene: TRBV7-9; CDR3 DNA: TGTGCCAACTCCTCCAGGGGCGTGTATTTT; CDR3 protein: CANSSRGVYF
D gene: -; J gene: TRBJ1-3; clone size: -; V gene: TRBV7-9; CDR3 DNA: TGTGCCAGCAGCTTAGGACAGGCTGGAAACACCATATATTTT; CDR3 protein: CASSLGQAGNTIYF
D gene: -; J gene: TRBJ2-1; clone size: -; V gene: TRBV19; CDR3 DNA: TGTGCCAGTAGTATCAGGGCCAATGAGCAGTTCTTC; CDR3 protein: CASSIRANEQFF
D gene: TRBD2; J gene: TRBJ2-1; clone size: -; V gene: TRBV27; CDR3 DNA: TGTGCCAGCAGTTCAGGACTAGCGGGAGGGCACCATTACAATGAGCAGTTCTTC; CDR3 protein: CASSSGLAGGHHYNEQFF
D gene: TRBD1; J gene: TRBJ2-7; clone size: once; V gene: TRBV19; CDR3 DNA: TGTGCCAGTAGCACGGGCAGGGGGCACTCCTACGAGCAGTACTTC; CDR3 protein: CASSTGRGHSYEQYF